The 10 T cell receptor beta chains below come from one sample, sequenced in a study of identical twins. TCRdb passed the 5' RACE reads through MiXCR, listing each CDR3 protein once. The sample contains about 890,000 distinct CDR3 sequences, around 12% of which appear only once. These data also formed part of another study, on yellow fever vaccine responses in identical twins.

Sequences were obtained from PBMCs. The receptors originated from a woman aged 18-30 years in good health.

V and J are TRBV27 and TRBJ2-5, with D possibly being TRBD2 (5 bases). The CDR3 runs to 15 residues. V was clipped by 3 bases and J by 5 bases, with 16 bases between them. The germline CDR1 and CDR2 sequences are MNHEY and SMNVEV (reference sequence). The CDR3 nucleotides are TGTGCCAGCAGTTTGGCTCTCTCCCAGCGGGAGACCCAGTACTTC. This translates into CASSLALSQRETQYF.

The CDR3: CASSARTSGGADIQYF. The DNA of the CDR3 is TGCGCCAGCAGCGCCCGGACTAGCGGGGGGGCGGACATTCAGTACTTC. V and J are TRBV5-1 and TRBJ2-4; 15 bases match TRBD2. Germline values: CDR1 SGHRS, CDR2 YFSETQ. The CDR3 totals 16 residues. The ends lost 4 bases at V and 8 bases at J; junction bases unmatched: 7.

This clonotype was seen a handful of times. The rearrangement links TRBV6-7 to TRBJ1-1; 11 bases line up with TRBD1. TRBV6-7 is recorded as an ORF, its role being uncertain. The J segment lost 10 bases and the V segment lost 5 bases, leaving 6 bases of the junction unmatched. This CDR3 region has 13 residues. The chain's CDR3 is CASSPYGQGAAFF. In DNA form, the CDR3 reads TGTGCCAGCAGTCCCTACGGACAGGGGGCAGCTTTCTTT.

This clonotype was seen a handful of times. The chain carries TRBV21-1 and TRBJ2-7; the table assigns TRBD1, which was not confirmed against the DNA. TRBV21-1 is termed a pseudogene. This CDR3 is built from 16 residues. The CDR3 nucleotides are TGTGCCAGCAGCAAAGAAGCTGGACAGTTTTCCTACGAGCAGTACTTC. It specifies CASSKEAGQFSYEQYF.

This clonotype was seen at least ten times. The genes are TRBV12-3 or TRBV12-4 and TRBJ2-3; weak D call: TRBD2 (7 bases). The CDR3 sequence is 15 residues long. V was clipped by 5 bases and J by 3 bases, with 15 bases between them. The DNA for the CDR3 is TGTGCCAGCAGTGCTGGGGGCGGGGGAACAGATACGCAGTATTTT. It codes for CASSAGGGGTDTQYF.

The sample holds a few counts of this clonotype. The CDR3 protein is CASSFGSGTGLYEQYF. As DNA, the CDR3 is TGTGCCAGCAGCTTTGGGTCCGGGACAGGGTTATACGAGCAGTACTTC. The chain combines TRBV9 with TRBJ2-7; 9 nucleotides agree with TRBD1. V was clipped by 4 bases and J by 4 bases; unmatched bases: 12. Germline CDR1 is SGDLS and CDR2 is YYNGEE. The CDR3 sequence is 16 residues long.

The chain has TRBV7-6 and TRBJ2-7; TRBD1 matches 7 bases. Germline V CDR1 and CDR2: SGHVS, FNYEAQ. J was trimmed by 4 bases and V by 5 bases; bases with no gene match: 11. This CDR3 has 15 amino acids. The CDR3 region is CASSPTRDREYEQYF. CDR3 DNA: TGTGCCAGCAGCCCGACCCGGGACAGAGAATACGAGCAGTACTTC.

This chain links TRBV24-1 with TRBJ2-3; no clear D gene. This CDR3 spans 13 amino acids. V lost 0 bases and J lost 2, with 2 bases in between. CDR1 is KGHDR, CDR2 SFDVKD, per germline. CDR3 amino acids: CATSDLFTDTQYF. The CDR3 DNA reads as TGTGCCACCAGTGATTTGTTCACAGATACGCAGTATTTT.

The gene calls are TRBV29-1 and TRBJ1-5; maybe TRBD1 (6 bases). The CDR3 is made up of 15 amino acids. Germline CDR1 SQVTM, CDR2 ANQGSEA. Trimming pared 7 bases from V and 3 bases from J, leaving 19 bases between. CDR3 amino acids: CSALLARDNNQPQHF. The CDR3, as DNA: TGCAGCGCACTCCTGGCCCGGGACAACAATCAGCCCCAGCATTTT. The full variable domain, with the rest looked up from reference TRBV29-1 and TRBJ1-5, is SAVISQKPSRDICQRGTSLTIQCQVDSQVTMMFWYRQQPGQSLTLIATANQGSEATYESGFVIDKFPISRPNLTFSTLTVSNMSPEDSSIYLCSALLARDNNQPQHFGDGTRLSIL.

This clonotype was seen more than once but under ten times. The rearrangement links TRBV2 to TRBJ2-7; the D call may be TRBD1 or TRBD2 (5 bases each). This CDR3 spans 14 amino acids. V shed 8 bases and J shed 4 bases, with 18 bases lying between them. Per the germline V gene, CDR1 is SNHLY and CDR2 is FYNNEI. The CDR3 nucleotides read TGTGCCAGCGGGGACCGCGGAAGACGTTACGAGCAGTACGTC. As protein: CASGDRGRRYEQYV.